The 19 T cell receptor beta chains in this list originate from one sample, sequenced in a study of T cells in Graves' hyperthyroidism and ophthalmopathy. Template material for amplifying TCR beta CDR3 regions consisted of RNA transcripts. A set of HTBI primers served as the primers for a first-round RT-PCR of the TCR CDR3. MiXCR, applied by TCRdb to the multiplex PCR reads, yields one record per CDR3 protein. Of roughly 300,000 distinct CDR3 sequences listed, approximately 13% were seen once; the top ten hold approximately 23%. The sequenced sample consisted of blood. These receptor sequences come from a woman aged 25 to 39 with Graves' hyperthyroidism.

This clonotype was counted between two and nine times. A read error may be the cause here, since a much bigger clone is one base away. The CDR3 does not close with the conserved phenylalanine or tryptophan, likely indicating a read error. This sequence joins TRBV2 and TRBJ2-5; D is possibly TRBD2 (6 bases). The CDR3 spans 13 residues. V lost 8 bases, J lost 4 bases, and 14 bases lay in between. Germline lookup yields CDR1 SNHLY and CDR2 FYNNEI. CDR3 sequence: CASGRRAAETQYV. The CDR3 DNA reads TGTGCCAGCGGTCGGAGGGCCGCAGAGACCCAGTACGTC.

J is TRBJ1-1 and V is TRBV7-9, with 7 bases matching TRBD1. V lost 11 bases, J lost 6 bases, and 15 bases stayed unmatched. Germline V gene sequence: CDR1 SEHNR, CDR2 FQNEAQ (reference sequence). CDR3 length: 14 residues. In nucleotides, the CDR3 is TGTGCCTCCAGTGGGAGACAGGGAAGAGCTGAAGCTTTCTTT. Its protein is CASSGRQGRAEAFF.

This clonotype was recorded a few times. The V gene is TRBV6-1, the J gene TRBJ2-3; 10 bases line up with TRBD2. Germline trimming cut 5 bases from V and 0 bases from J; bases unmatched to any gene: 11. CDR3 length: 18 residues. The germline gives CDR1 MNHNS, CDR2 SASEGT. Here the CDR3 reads CASSHLLAGKTSTDTQYF. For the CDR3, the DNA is TGTGCCAGCAGTCACCTACTAGCGGGGAAAACTAGCACAGATACGCAGTATTTT.

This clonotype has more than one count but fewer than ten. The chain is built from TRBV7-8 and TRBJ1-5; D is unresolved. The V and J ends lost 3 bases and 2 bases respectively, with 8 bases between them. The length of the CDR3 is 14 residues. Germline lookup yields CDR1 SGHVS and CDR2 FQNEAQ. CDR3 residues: CASSFVRGNQPQHF. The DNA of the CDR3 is TGTGCCAGCAGCTTTGTGCGCGGCAATCAGCCCCAGCATTTT.

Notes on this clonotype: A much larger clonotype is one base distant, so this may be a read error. The CDR3 DNA is TGTGCCAGCAGGGGGGTAGCGGGTTCAAATGAGCAGTTCTTC. Amino acid sequence: CASRGVAGSNEQFF. The chain recombines TRBV27 with TRBJ2-1, with 7 bases lining up with TRBD2. Trimming cost V 6 bases and J 7 bases; bases outside gene matches: 9. The CDR3 has 14 residues. The germline gives CDR1 MNHEY, CDR2 SMNVEV (reference sequence).

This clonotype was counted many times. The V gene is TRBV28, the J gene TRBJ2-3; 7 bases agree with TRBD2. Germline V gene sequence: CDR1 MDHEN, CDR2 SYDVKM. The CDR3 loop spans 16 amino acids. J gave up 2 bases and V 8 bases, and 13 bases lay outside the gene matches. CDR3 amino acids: CASGDGASGYTDTQYF. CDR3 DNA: TGTGCCAGCGGCGATGGGGCTAGCGGATACACAGATACGCAGTATTTT.

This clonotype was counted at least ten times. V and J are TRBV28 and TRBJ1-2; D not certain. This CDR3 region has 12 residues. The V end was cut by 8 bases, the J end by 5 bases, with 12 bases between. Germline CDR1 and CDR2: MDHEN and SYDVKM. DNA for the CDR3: TGTGCCAGCTTGACGAGGAGATATGGCTACACCTTC. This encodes CASLTRRYGYTF.

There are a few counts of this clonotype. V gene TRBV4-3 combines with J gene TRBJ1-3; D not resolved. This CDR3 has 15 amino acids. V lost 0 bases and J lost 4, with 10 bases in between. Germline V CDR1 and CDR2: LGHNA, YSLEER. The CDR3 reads CASSQDLSGGNTIYF. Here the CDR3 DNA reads TGCGCCAGCAGCCAAGATCTTAGCGGCGGAAACACCATATATTTT.

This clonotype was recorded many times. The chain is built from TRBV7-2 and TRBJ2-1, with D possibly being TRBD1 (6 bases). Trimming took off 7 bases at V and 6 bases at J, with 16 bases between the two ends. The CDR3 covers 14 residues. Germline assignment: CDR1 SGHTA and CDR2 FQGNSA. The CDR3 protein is CASTQTVRGNEQFF. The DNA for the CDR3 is TGTGCCAGCACCCAAACCGTCAGGGGCAATGAGCAGTTCTTC.

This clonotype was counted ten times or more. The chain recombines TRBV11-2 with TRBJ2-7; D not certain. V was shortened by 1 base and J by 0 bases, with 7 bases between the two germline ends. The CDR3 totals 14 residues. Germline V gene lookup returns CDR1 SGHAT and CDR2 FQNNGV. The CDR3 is CASSLAVLSYEQYF. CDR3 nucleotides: TGTGCCAGCAGCTTAGCGGTCCTCTCCTACGAGCAGTACTTC.

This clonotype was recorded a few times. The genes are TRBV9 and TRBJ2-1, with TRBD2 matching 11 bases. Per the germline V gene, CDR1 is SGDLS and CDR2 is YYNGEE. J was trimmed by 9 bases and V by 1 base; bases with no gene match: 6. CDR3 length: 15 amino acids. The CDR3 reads CASSVRLAGISEQFF. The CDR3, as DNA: TGTGCCAGCAGCGTACGACTAGCGGGAATCAGTGAGCAGTTCTTC.

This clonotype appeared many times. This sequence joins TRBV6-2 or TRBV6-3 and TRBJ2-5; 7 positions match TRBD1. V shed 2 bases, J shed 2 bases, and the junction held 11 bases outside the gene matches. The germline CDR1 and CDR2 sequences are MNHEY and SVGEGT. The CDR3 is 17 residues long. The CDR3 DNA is TGTGCCAGCAGTTACGGGCCCACCGGGACAGCGCAAGAGACCCAGTACTTC. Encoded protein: CASSYGPTGTAQETQYF.

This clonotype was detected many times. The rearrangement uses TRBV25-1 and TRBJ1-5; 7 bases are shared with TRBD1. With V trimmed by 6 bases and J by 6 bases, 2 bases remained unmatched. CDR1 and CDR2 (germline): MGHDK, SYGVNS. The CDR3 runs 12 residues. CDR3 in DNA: TGTGCCAGCAGGGGGGACAGTCAGCCCCAGCATTTT. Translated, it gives CASRGDSQPQHF.

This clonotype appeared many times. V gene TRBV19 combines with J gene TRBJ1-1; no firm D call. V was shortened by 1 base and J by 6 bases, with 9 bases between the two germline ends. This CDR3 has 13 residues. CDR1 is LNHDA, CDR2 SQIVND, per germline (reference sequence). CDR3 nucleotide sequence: TGTGCCAGTAGTATAGGGAGTCGAGCTGAAGCTTTCTTT. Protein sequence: CASSIGSRAEAFF.

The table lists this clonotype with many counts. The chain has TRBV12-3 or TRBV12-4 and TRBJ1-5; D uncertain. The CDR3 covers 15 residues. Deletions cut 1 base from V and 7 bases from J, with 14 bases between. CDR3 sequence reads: CASSLEGQLGQPQHF. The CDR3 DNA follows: TGTGCCAGCAGTTTAGAAGGGCAGCTTGGCCAGCCCCAGCATTTT.

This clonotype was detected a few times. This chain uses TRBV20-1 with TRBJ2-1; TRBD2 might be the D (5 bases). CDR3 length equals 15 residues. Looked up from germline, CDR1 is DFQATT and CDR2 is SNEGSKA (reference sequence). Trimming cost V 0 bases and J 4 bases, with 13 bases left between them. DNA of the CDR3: TGCAGTGCTAGAGATACAAGCGGATTATACAATGAGCAGTTCTTC. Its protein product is CSARDTSGLYNEQFF.

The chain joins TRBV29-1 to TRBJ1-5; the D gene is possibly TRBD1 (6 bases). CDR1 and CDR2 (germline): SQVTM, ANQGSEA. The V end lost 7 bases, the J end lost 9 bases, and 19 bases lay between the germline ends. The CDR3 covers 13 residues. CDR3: CSAGEGGGAPQHF. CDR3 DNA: TGCAGCGCCGGGGAGGGAGGGGGTGCGCCCCAGCATTTT.

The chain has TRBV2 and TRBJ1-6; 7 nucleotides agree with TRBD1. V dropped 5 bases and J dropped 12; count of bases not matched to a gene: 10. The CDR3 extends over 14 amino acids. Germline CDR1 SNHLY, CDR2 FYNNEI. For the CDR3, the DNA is TGTGCCAGCAGTAGGGGGACAGACTATTTACCCCTCCACTTT. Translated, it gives CASSRGTDYLPLHF.

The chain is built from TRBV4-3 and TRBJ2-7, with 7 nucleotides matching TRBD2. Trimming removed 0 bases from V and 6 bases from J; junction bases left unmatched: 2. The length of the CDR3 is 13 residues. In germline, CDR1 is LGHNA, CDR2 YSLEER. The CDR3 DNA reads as TGCGCCAGCAGCCAAGAATCGGGGGGCGAGCAGTACTTC. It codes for CASSQESGGEQYF.